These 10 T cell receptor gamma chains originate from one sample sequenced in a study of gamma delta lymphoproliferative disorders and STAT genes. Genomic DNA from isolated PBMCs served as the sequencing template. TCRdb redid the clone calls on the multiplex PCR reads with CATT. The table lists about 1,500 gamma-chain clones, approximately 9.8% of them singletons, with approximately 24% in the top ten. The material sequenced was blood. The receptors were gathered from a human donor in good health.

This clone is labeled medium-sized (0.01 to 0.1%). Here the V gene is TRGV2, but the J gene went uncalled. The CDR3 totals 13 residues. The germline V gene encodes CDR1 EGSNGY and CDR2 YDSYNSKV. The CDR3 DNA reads TGTGCCACCTGGGACAGGTTCTATTATAAGAAGCTCTTT. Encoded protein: CATWDRFYYKKLF.

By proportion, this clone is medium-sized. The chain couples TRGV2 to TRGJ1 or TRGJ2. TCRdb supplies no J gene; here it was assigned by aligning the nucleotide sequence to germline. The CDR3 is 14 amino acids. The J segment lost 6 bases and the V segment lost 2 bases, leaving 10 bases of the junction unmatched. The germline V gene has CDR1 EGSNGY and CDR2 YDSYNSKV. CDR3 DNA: TGTGCCACCTGGGACGTCCCTTCGTCTTATAAGAAACTCTTT. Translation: CATWDVPSSYKKLF.

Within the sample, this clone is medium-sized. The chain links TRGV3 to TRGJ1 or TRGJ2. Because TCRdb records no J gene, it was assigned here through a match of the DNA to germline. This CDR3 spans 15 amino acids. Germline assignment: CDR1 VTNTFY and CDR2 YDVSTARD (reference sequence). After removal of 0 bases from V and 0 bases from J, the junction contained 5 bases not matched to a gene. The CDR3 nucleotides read TGTGCCACCTGGGACAGGTTTTTGAATTATTATAAGAAACTCTTT. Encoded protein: CATWDRFLNYYKKLF.

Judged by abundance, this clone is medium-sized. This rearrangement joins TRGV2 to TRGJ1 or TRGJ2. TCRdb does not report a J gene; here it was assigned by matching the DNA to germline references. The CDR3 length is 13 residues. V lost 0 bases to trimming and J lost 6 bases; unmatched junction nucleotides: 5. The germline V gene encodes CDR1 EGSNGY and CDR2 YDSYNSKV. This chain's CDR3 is CATWDGRAYKKLF. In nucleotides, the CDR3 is TGTGCCACCTGGGACGGGCGGGCTTATAAGAAACTCTTT.

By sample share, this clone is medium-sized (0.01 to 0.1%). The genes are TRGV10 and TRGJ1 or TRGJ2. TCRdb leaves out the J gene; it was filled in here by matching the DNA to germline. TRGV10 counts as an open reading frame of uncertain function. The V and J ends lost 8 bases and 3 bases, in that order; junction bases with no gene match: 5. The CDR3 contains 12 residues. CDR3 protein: CAAWVIYYKKLF. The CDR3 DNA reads TGTGCTGCGTGGGTCATTTATTATAAGAAACTCTTT.

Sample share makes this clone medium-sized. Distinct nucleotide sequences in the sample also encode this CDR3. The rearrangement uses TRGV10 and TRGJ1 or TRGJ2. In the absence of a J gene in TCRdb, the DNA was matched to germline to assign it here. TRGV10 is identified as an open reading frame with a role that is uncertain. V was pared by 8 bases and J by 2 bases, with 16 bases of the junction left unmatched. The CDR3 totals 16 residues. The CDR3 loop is CAAWAPAPGDYYKKLF. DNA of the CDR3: TGTGCTGCGTGGGCCCCGGCCCCAGGGGATTATTATAAGAAACTCTTT.

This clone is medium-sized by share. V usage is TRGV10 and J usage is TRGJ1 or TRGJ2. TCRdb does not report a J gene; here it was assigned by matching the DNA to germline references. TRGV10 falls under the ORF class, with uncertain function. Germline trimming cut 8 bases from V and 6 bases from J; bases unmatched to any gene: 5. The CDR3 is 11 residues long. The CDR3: CAAWPIYKKLF. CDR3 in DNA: TGTGCTGCGTGGCCAATTTATAAGAAACTCTTT.

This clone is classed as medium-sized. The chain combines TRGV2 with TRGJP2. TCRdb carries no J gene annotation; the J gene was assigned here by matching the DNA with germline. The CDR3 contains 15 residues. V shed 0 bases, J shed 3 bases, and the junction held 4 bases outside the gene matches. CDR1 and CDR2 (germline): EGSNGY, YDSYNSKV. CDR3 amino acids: CATWDGSRSDWIKTF. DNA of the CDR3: TGTGCCACCTGGGACGGGTCCCGTAGTGATTGGATCAAGACGTTT.

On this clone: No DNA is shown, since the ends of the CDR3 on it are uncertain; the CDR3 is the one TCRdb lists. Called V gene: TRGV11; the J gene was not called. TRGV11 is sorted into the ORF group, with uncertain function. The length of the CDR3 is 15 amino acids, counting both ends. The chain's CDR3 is CTTVPAGGIDWIKTF.

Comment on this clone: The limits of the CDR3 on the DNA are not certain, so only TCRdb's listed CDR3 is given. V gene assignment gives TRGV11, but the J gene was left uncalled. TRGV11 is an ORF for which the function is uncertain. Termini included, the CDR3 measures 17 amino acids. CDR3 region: CTTVPVRSSQGGFKKLF.